Presented here are 15 T cell receptor beta chains from one specimen sequenced in a study of shared T cell receptors in the human thymus. This table comes from immunoSEQ multiplex PCR, and its TCRdb copy is limited to in-frame clones, with some not included. There are tens of thousands of clones in the sample; about 95% occur only once, and about 0.036% lies in the top ten. The sample taken for sequencing was thymocytes. These receptor sequences come from a human donor.

V usage is TRBV7-9 and J usage is TRBJ1-4; TRBD1 matches at 10 bases. CDR1 is SEHNR, CDR2 FQNEAQ, per germline (reference sequence). The CDR3 extends over 15 amino acids. Trimming cost V 5 bases and J 6 bases; bases outside gene matches: 6. The CDR3 reads CASSLTGTGDEKLFF. CDR3 nucleotides: TGTGCCAGCAGCCTGACCGGGACAGGGGATGAAAAACTGTTTTTT.

This sequence joins TRBV5-6 and TRBJ2-5, with D tentatively TRBD1 (6 bases). The V gene lost 0 bases and the J gene lost 3 bases, with 9 bases spanning the gap. Germline CDR1 is SGHDT and CDR2 is YYEEEE. There are 14 residues in the CDR3. CDR3 in amino acids: CASSLGGPEETQYF. The CDR3 nucleotides read TGTGCCAGCAGCTTGGGGGGGCCGGAAGAGACCCAGTACTTC.

The rearrangement joins TRBV27 to TRBJ2-2, with TRBD1 matching over 8 bases. CDR3 length: 15 amino acids. V shed 4 bases and J 4 bases; nucleotides not matched to a gene: 5. CDR1 MNHEY and CDR2 SMNVEV come from the germline V gene (reference sequence). In DNA form, the CDR3 reads TGTGCCAGCAGTTCAGGGGGCGAGGGCACCGGGGAGCTGTTTTTT. The encoded protein is CASSSGGEGTGELFF.

The chain couples TRBV4-3 to TRBJ2-3; D gene unclear. Germline values: CDR1 LGHNA, CDR2 YSLEER. The ends were cut back, 1 base at V and 5 bases at J, with 7 bases in the middle. The CDR3 spans 13 residues. The CDR3 loop reads CASSQGQRDTQYF. The CDR3 DNA follows: TGCGCCAGCAGCCAAGGTCAGAGAGATACGCAGTATTTT.

The chain combines TRBV23-1 with TRBJ2-7; D unresolved. TRBV23-1 is given ORF status, its function remaining uncertain. The CDR3 is 15 residues long. V was pared by 0 bases and J by 0 bases, with 9 bases between. The CDR3 nucleotides read TGCGCCAGCAGTCAATCGGTCAAATTCTCCTACGAGCAGTACTTC. Translating it yields CASSQSVKFSYEQYF.

The CDR3: CASSQGGLEGHLYNEQFF. CDR3 nucleotide sequence: TGTGCCAGCAGCCAAGGAGGATTGGAGGGGCACCTCTACAATGAGCAGTTCTTC. The chain joins TRBV4-2 to TRBJ2-1; maybe TRBD2 (6 bases). Germline CDR1 LGHNA, CDR2 YNFKEQ. This CDR3 is 18 amino acids long. V shed 1 base and J shed 3 bases, with 19 bases lying between them.

The chain employs TRBV4-3 and TRBJ2-7; D is uncertain. This CDR3 is built from 15 residues. V shed 1 base and J shed 4 bases, with 14 bases lying between them. Per the germline V gene, CDR1 is LGHNA and CDR2 is YSLEER. The CDR3, as DNA: TGCGCCAGCAGCCAAGTTGCGTCCCTACATTACGAGCAGTACTTC. It encodes CASSQVASLHYEQYF.

V usage is TRBV9 and J usage is TRBJ1-2; D call uncertain. Germline V gene lookup returns CDR1 SGDLS and CDR2 YYNGEE. The CDR3 sequence is 15 residues long. The V gene lost 0 bases and the J gene lost 2 bases, with 11 bases spanning the gap. The CDR3 region has the DNA TGTGCCAGCAGCGTAGGTTTAAGGGCGAACTATGGCTACACCTTC. It codes for CASSVGLRANYGYTF.

The sample holds one count of this clone. The chain uses TRBV19 and TRBJ1-2; 8 bases align to TRBD1. The V segment lost 8 bases and the J segment 2 bases; nucleotides outside the gene matches: 4. Germline CDR1 and CDR2: LNHDA and SQIVND (reference sequence). CDR3 length equals 13 residues. The CDR3: CASSDRVNYGYTF. Written as DNA, the CDR3 is TGTGCCAGTTCGGACAGGGTCAACTATGGCTACACCTTC. Full variable domain (rest looked up from reference TRBV19 and TRBJ1-2): DGGITQSPKYLFRKEGQNVTLSCEQNLNHDAMYWYRQDPGQGLRLIYYSQIVNDFQKGDIAEGYSVSREKKESFPLTVTSAQKNPTAFYLCASSDRVNYGYTFGSGTRLTVV.

The rearrangement uses TRBV6-5 and TRBJ1-1, with D tentatively TRBD1 (6 bases). The CDR3 runs to 13 residues. Germline V lookup: CDR1 MNHEY, CDR2 SVGAGI. The V gene lost 8 bases and the J gene lost 1 base, with 11 bases spanning the gap. Here the CDR3 DNA reads TGTGCCAGCGGACAGCTAACGAACACTGAAGCTTTCTTT. Its protein is CASGQLTNTEAFF.

The chain uses TRBV27 and TRBJ1-1; D ambiguous. The CDR3 is made up of 13 amino acids. Germline CDR1 MNHEY, CDR2 SMNVEV (reference sequence). V dropped 4 bases and J dropped 0 bases, with 6 bases sitting between them. In nucleotides, the CDR3 is TGTGCCAGCAGTTGGAGCTTGAACACTGAAGCTTTCTTT. Its translation is CASSWSLNTEAFF.

This clone was seen once. This rearrangement joins TRBV10-1 to TRBJ2-1; 7 bases fit TRBD2. V lost 6 bases and J lost 8; bases outside the gene matches: 7. The V gene's germline CDR1 is WNHNN and CDR2 SYGVQD (reference sequence). The CDR3 totals 13 residues. Written as DNA, the CDR3 is TGCGCCAGCAGCCCCCTGCGGGAGCATGAGCAGTTCTTC. As protein: CASSPLREHEQFF.

The chain joins TRBV4-3 to TRBJ2-1, with D possibly TRBD1 on 6 matching bases. This CDR3 contains 19 residues. Trimming left V 1 base short and J 7 bases short, with 26 bases between. Germline lookup yields CDR1 LGHNA and CDR2 YSLEER. CDR3 region: CASSQVAKYRENKVNEQFF. CDR3 nucleotides: TGCGCCAGCAGCCAAGTAGCCAAATACAGGGAAAATAAGGTAAATGAGCAGTTCTTC.

The chain is built from TRBV18 and TRBJ2-7; the match to TRBD1 covers 10 bases. The germline V gene has CDR1 KGHSH and CDR2 LQKENI. This CDR3 comprises 16 residues. V lost 3 bases and J lost 4; bases outside the gene matches: 9. CDR3 sequence reads: CASSPGQGSFGYEQYF. For the CDR3, the DNA is TGTGCCAGCTCACCGGGACAGGGGTCGTTTGGGTACGAGCAGTACTTC.

The rearrangement links TRBV7-2 to TRBJ2-7; 8 bases agree with TRBD1. CDR1 and CDR2 (germline): SGHTA, FQGNSA. Trimming took 5 bases from V and 3 from J; bases not matched to a gene: 9. The CDR3 length is 15 residues. The CDR3, as DNA: TGTGCCAGCAGCGCTCGGACAGGGATCATCTACGAGCAGTACTTC. Translated, it gives CASSARTGIIYEQYF. The full variable domain, completed using reference TRBV7-2 and TRBJ2-7, is GAGVSQSPSNKVTEKGKDVELRCDPISGHTALYWYRQSLGQGLEFLIYFQGNSAPDKSGLPSDRFSAERTGGSVSTLTIQRTQQEDSAVYLCASSARTGIIYEQYFGPGTRLTVT.